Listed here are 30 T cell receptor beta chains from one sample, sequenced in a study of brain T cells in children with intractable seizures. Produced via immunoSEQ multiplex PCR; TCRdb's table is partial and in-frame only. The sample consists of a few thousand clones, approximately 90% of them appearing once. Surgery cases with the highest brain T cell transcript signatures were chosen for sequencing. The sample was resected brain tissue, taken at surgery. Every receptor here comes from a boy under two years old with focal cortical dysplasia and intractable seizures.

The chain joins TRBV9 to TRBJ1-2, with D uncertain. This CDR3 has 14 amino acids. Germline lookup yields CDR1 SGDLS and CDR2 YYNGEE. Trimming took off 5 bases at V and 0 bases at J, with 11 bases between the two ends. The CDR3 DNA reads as TGTGCCAGCAGTGAAGGACGGGCTAACTATGGCTACACCTTC. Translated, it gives CASSEGRANYGYTF.

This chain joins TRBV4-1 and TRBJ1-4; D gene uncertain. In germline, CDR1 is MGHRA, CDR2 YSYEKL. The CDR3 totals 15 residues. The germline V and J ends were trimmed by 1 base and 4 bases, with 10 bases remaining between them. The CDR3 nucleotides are TGCGCCAGCAGCCAAGCCGCTGGTTATAATGAAAAACTGTTTTTT. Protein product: CASSQAAGYNEKLFF.

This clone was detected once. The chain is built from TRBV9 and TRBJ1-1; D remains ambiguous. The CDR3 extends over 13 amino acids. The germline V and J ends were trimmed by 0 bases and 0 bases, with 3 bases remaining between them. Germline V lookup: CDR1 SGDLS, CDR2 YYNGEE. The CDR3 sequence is CASSVDVNTEAFF. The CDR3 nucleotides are TGTGCCAGCAGCGTAGATGTGAACACTGAAGCTTTCTTT.

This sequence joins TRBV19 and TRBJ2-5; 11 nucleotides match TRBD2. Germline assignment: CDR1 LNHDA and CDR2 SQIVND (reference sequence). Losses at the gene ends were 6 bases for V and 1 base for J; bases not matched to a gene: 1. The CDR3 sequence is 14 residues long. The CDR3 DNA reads TGTGCCAGTAGGACTAGCGGGGCCCAAGAGACCCAGTACTTC. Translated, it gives CASRTSGAQETQYF.

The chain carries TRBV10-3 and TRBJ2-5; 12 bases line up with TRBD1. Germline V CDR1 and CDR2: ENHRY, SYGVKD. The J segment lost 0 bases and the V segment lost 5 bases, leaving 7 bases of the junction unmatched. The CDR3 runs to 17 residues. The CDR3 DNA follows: TGTGCCATCAGTTCCCGGGACAGGGGGCCTAACCAAGAGACCCAGTACTTC. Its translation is CAISSRDRGPNQETQYF.

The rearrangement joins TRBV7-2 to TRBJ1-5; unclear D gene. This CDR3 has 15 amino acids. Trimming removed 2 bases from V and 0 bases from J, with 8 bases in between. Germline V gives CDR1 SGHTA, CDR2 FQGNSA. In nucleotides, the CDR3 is TGTGCCAGCAGCTTAAACAAGATTAGCAATCAGCCCCAGCATTTT. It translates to CASSLNKISNQPQHF.

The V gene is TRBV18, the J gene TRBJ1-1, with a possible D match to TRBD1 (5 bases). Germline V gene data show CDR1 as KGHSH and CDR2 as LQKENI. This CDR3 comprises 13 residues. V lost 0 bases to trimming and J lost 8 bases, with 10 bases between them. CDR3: CASSPPKRGEAFF. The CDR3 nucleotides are TGTGCCAGCTCACCACCGAAGAGGGGAGAAGCTTTCTTT.

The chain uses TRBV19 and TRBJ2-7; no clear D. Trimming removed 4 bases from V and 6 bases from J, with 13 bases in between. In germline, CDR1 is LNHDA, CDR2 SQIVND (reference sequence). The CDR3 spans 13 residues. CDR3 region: CASSRQSHLEQYF. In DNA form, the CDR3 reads TGTGCCAGTAGTAGGCAGAGCCACCTCGAGCAGTACTTC.

The CDR3 is CASDGGQAGSQHF. The DNA for the CDR3 is TGTGCCAGCGATGGAGGCCAGGCAGGATCCCAGCATTTT. The V gene is TRBV19, the J gene TRBJ1-5; D uncertain. The CDR3 extends over 13 amino acids. Germline values: CDR1 LNHDA, CDR2 SQIVND (reference sequence). V was shortened by 9 bases and J by 11 bases, with 20 bases between the two germline ends.

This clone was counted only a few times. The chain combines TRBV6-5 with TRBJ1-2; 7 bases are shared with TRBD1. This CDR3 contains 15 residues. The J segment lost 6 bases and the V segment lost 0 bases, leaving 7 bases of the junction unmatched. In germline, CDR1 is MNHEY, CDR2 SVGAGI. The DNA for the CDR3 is TGTGCCAGCAGTTACTCGAAAGGGGGCGGGGATGGCTACACCTTC. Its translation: CASSYSKGGGDGYTF.

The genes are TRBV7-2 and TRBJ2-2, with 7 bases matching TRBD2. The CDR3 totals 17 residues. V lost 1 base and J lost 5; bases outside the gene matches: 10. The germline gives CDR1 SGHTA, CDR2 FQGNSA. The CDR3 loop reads CASSLVAGEYGTGELFF. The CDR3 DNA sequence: TGTGCCAGCAGCTTAGTGGCGGGGGAGTATGGGACCGGGGAGCTGTTTTTT.

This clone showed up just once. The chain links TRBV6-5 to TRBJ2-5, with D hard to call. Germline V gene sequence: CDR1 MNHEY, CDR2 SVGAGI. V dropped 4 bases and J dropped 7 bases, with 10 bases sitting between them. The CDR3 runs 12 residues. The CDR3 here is CASSSRSATQYF. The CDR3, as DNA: TGTGCCAGCAGTTCCAGATCGGCGACCCAGTACTTC.

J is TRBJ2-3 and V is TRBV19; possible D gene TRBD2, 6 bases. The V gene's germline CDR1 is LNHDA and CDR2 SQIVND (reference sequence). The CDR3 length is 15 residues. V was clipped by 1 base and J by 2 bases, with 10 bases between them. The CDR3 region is CASSIGGAFTDTQYF. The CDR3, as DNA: TGTGCCAGTAGTATAGGCGGGGCGTTCACAGATACGCAGTATTTT.

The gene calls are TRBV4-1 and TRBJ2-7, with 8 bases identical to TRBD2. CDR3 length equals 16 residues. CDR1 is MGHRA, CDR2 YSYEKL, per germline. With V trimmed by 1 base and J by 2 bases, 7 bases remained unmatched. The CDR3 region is CASSQVFQRETYEQYF. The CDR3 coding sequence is TGCGCCAGCAGCCAAGTCTTCCAGCGGGAGACCTACGAGCAGTACTTC.

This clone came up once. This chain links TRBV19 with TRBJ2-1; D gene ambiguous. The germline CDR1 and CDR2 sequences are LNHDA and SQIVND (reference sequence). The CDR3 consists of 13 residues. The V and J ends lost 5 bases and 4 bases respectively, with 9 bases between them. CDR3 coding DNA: TGTGCCAGTAGTTCCGGACGATACAATGAGCAGTTCTTC. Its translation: CASSSGRYNEQFF.

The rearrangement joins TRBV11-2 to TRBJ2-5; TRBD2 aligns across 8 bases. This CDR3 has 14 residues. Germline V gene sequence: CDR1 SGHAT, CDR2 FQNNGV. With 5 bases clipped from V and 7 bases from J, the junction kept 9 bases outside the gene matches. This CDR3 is CASSPSRGVGTQYF. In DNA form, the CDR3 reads TGTGCCAGCAGCCCCTCGCGGGGGGTGGGGACCCAGTACTTC.

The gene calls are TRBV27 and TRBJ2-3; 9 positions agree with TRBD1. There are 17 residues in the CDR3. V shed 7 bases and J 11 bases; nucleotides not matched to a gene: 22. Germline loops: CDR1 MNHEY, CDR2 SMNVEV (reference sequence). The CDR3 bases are TGTGCCAGCACCAACGTAAACCCCGGGACAGGGATCAGTGGGCAGTATTTT. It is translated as CASTNVNPGTGISGQYF.

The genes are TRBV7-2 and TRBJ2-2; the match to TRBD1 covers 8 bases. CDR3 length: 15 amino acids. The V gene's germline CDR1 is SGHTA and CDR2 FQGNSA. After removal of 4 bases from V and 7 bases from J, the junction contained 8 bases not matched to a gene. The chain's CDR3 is CASSWNRGDSGELFF. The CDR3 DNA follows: TGTGCCAGCAGCTGGAACAGGGGGGATAGCGGGGAGCTGTTTTTT.

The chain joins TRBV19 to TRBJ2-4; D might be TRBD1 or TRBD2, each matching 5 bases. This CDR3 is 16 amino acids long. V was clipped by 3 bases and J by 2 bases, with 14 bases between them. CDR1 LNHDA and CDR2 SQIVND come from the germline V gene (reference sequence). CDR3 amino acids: CASSINLQGPKNIQYF. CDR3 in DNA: TGTGCCAGTAGTATTAATCTCCAGGGACCCAAAAACATTCAGTACTTC. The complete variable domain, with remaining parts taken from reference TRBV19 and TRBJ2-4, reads DGGITQSPKYLFRKEGQNVTLSCEQNLNHDAMYWYRQDPGQGLRLIYYSQIVNDFQKGDIAEGYSVSREKKESFPLTVTSAQKNPTAFYLCASSINLQGPKNIQYFGAGTRLSVL.

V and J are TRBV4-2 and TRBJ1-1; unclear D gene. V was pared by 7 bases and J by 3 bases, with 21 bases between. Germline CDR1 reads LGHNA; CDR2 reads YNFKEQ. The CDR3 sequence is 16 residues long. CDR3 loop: CASTPHTPGLDTEAFF. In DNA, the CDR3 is TGTGCCAGCACCCCACATACCCCGGGGTTGGACACTGAAGCTTTCTTT.

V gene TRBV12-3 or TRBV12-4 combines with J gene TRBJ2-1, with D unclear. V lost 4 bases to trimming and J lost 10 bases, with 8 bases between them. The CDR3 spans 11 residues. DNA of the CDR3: TGTGCCAGCAGTTCGGCATACGAGCAGTTCTTC. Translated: CASSSAYEQFF.

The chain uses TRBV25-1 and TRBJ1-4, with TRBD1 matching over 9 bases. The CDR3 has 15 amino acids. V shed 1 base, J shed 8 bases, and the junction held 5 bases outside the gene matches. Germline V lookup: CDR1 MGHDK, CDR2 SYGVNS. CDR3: CASSEFGTGREKLFF. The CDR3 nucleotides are TGTGCCAGCAGTGAATTTGGGACAGGGAGGGAAAAACTGTTTTTT.

The CDR3 loop is CASSPLRAGPSYEQYF. CDR3 sequence (DNA): TGTGCCAGCTCACCACTTCGAGCGGGACCCTCCTACGAGCAGTACTTC. This rearrangement joins TRBV18 to TRBJ2-7; 7 bases map to TRBD2. The CDR3 extends over 16 amino acids. The V and J ends lost 1 base and 0 bases, in that order; junction bases with no gene match: 6. Per the germline V gene, CDR1 is KGHSH and CDR2 is LQKENI.

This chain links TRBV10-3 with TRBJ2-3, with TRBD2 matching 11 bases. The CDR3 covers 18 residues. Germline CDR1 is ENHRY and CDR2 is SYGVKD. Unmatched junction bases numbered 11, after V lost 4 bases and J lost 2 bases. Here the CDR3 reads CAISGWASGRSLTDTQYF. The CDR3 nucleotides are TGTGCCATCAGTGGATGGGCTAGCGGGAGGTCCCTCACAGATACGCAGTATTTT.

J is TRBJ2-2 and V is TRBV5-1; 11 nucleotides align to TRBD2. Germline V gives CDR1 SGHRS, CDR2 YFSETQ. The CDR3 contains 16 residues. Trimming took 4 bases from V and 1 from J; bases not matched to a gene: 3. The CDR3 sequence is CASSPGTSGNTGELFF. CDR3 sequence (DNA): TGCGCCAGCAGCCCAGGGACTAGCGGGAACACCGGGGAGCTGTTTTTT.

The CDR3 DNA sequence: TGCGCCAGCAGGAGGGGGACGGGGACCTCTGGAAACACCATATATTTT. Its protein product is CASRRGTGTSGNTIYF. The chain has TRBV10-2 and TRBJ1-3, with D maybe TRBD1 (6 bases). This CDR3 has 16 residues. CDR1 and CDR2 (germline): WSHSY, SAAADI. V was clipped by 6 bases and J by 0 bases, with 15 bases between them.

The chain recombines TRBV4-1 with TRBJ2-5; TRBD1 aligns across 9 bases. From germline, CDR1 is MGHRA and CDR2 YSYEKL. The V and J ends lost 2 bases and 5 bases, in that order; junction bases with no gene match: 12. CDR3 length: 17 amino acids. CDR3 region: CASSQKTGTGKLETQYF. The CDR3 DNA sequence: TGCGCCAGCAGCCAAAAAACCGGGACAGGGAAACTGGAGACCCAGTACTTC.

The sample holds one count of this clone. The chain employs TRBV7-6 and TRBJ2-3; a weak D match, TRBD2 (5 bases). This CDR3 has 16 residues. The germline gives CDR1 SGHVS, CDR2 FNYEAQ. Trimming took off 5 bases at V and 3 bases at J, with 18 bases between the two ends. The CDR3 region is CASSPRELGVTDTQYF. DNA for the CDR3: TGTGCCAGCAGCCCCCGGGAACTAGGCGTAACAGATACGCAGTATTTT.

The CDR3 coding sequence is TGTGCCAGCAGCAAAGCGAGTACTAGCGGGGGCCCAGGGGATGAGCAGTTCTTC. This gives the protein CASSKASTSGGPGDEQFF. The gene calls are TRBV21-1 and TRBJ2-1; the DNA was not used to check the table's D call, TRBD2. TRBV21-1 is noted as a pseudogene. The CDR3 runs 18 residues.

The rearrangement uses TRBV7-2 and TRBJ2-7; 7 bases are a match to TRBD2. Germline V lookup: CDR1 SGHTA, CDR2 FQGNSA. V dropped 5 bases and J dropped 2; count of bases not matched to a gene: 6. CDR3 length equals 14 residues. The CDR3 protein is CASSPPGGPYEQYF. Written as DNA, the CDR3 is TGTGCCAGCAGCCCCCCGGGGGGTCCCTACGAGCAGTACTTC.